Included here is one TCR beta chain sequence, with context. Its antigen is undetermined. The data were obtained in a study of cytomegalovirus exposure and HLA in healthy donors. The data were produced by immunoSEQ multiplex PCR, yet TCRdb's version contains in-frame clones alone and is incomplete. This table holds some 87,000 clones, approximately 96% found once. The donors were in the 120-subject validation cohort, distinct from the roughly 700-subject first cohort. The V end lost 8 bases, the J end lost 1 base, and 11 bases lay between the germline ends. This CDR3 has 13 amino acids. Per germline, CDR1 SNHLY and CDR2 FYNNEI. General study findings and limits: Specific recognition of CMV antigens was confirmed in vitro for a few chains (all CMV-associated). Listed as cytomegalovirus-associated were approximately 160 TCR beta chains. Reported results showed that the classifier diagnosed cytomegalovirus status with high specificity and sensitivity.

The source material was PBMCs. This receptor was obtained from a woman under 30 in good health and CMV-seronegative. The chain employs TRBV2 and TRBJ1-1; D remains unclear. CDR3 in amino acids: CASGGPGNTEAFF. DNA of the CDR3: TGTGCCAGCGGAGGGCCGGGGAACACTGAAGCTTTCTTT. The full variable domain, with the rest looked up from reference TRBV2 and TRBJ1-1, is EPEVTQTPSHQVTQMGQEVILRCVPISNHLYFYWYRQILGQKVEFLVSFYNNEISEKSEIFDDQFSVERPDGSNFTLKIRSTKLEDSAMYFCASGGPGNTEAFFGQGTRLTVV.